This T cell receptor (beta chain) stems from a study of early T cells in non-severe SARS-CoV-2 infection. One entry per CDR3 protein results from TCRdb running MiXCR on the 5' RACE reads. In the table there are under 70,000 distinct CDR3 sequences, 15% of which are singletons. This clonotype was seen repeatedly, ten times or more. This CDR3 has 15 amino acids. Trimming took off 0 bases at V and 11 bases at J, with 19 bases between the two ends. Per the germline V gene, CDR1 is SGHVS and CDR2 is FQNEAQ. Sample: whole blood, taken at baseline. The TCR comes from an adult who was a healthcare worker with PCR-confirmed SARS-CoV-2 infection or an uninfected control (not recorded which). V usage is TRBV7-8 and J usage is TRBJ1-1; TRBD1 is a possible D gene (5 bases). The CDR3 sequence is CASSLAETGALGAFF. The CDR3 DNA is TGTGCCAGCAGCTTAGCCGAGACCGGGGCCCTGGGCGCTTTCTTT.